This T cell receptor beta chain was profiled in a study of T cells in Graves' hyperthyroidism and ophthalmopathy. Trimming took 0 bases from V and 4 from J; bases not matched to a gene: 4. Germline V CDR1 and CDR2: GTSNPN, SVGIG (reference sequence). CDR3 length: 14 residues. This clonotype was counted ten times or more. The antigen remains undetermined. A lack of ophthalmopathy progression within 18 months defined stable Graves' hyperthyroidism. Template material for amplifying TCR beta CDR3 regions consisted of RNA transcripts. The HTBI primer set served for first-round RT-PCR of the TCR CDR3. MiXCR, applied by TCRdb to the multiplex PCR reads, yields one record per CDR3 protein. The sample lists some 550,000 distinct CDR3 sequences, less than 25% occurring once. Study findings and constraints: From stable hyperthyroidism, ophthalmopathy was separated by a 13 V-J model.

This clonotype was sampled from a man aged 18 to 35 with Graves' hyperthyroidism. The rearrangement joins TRBV30 to TRBJ2-7, with 9 nucleotides matching TRBD1. The sample was blood. This CDR3 is CAWSVGTGKYEQYF. The CDR3 DNA sequence: TGTGCCTGGAGTGTAGGGACAGGGAAGTACGAGCAGTACTTC.